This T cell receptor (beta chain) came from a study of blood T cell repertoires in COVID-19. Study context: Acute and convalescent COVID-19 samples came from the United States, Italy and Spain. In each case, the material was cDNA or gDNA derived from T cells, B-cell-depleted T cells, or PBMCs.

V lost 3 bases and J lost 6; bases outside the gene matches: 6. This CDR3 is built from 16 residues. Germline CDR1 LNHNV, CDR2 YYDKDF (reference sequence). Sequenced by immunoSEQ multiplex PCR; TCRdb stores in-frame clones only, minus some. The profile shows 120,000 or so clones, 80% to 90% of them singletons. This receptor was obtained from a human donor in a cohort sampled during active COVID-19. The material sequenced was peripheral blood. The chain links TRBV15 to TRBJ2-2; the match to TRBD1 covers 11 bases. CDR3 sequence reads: CATSRDRGRVAGELFF. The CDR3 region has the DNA TGTGCCACCAGCAGGGACAGGGGGCGCGTCGCCGGGGAGCTGTTTTTT.